In its sample, the clone carrying this T cell receptor beta chain was seen a few times. The antigen remains unidentified. This record comes from a study of CD8 T cells in ankylosing spondylitis. Regarding the study as a whole: Reports say disease-linked clones showed up significantly more in matched ankylosing spondylitis synovial fluid.

Quantitative 5'-RACE with molecular barcodes was used to make the TCR beta libraries. In TCRdb, the 5' RACE reads were re-called with MiXCR into one record per CDR3 protein. This sample has fewer than 400,000 distinct CDR3 sequences, with under 15% found just once. The CDR3 covers 14 residues. Trimming removed 7 bases from V and 9 bases from J, with 19 bases in between. Germline CDR1 KGHDR, CDR2 SFDVKD. The clonotype comes from a male donor with ankylosing spondylitis or in good health (not recorded which). Specimen: blood, either unsorted or a sorted T cell fraction (not recorded which). The rearrangement links TRBV24-1 to TRBJ2-3, with a weak D call TRBD2 (5 bases). CDR3 region: CATREVVGKGTQYF. For the CDR3, the DNA is TGTGCCACCAGGGAGGTCGTGGGCAAGGGAACGCAGTATTTT.